This TCR beta chain was observed in a study of T-cell memory formation after mild COVID-19. MiXCR was run by TCRdb on the 5' RACE reads, yielding one entry per CDR3 protein. The sample lists a few hundred thousand distinct CDR3 sequences, 16% seen once, with 20% to 25% in the top ten. General study results and limits: Mostly located in CM and EM were contracting CD4+ clones, with contracting CD8+ clones located in EMRA.

This clonotype occurred a few times. Its antigen remains unidentified. The germline gives CDR1 SEHNR, CDR2 FQNEAQ (reference sequence). Trimming removed 5 bases from V and 7 bases from J; junction bases left unmatched: 11. The CDR3 spans 15 residues. Sequenced: PBMCs or a T cell subset sorted from them (not recorded which). The TCR originated in a man aged 18 to 30 who had mild COVID-19 (a few samples of this study predate the infection). Cell type and time point are not known. The rearrangement links TRBV7-9 to TRBJ1-1, with 9 bases lining up with TRBD1. The CDR3 loop reads CASSPQGQGTLEAFF. In nucleotides, the CDR3 is TGTGCCAGCAGCCCCCAAGGACAGGGGACGCTTGAAGCTTTCTTT. The full variable domain, its missing parts supplied by reference TRBV7-9 and TRBJ1-1, is DTGVSQNPRHKITKRGQNVTFRCDPISEHNRLYWYRQTLGQGPEFLTYFQNEAQLEKSRLLSDRFSAERPKGSFSTLEIQRTEQGDSAMYLCASSPQGQGTLEAFFGQGTRLTVV.